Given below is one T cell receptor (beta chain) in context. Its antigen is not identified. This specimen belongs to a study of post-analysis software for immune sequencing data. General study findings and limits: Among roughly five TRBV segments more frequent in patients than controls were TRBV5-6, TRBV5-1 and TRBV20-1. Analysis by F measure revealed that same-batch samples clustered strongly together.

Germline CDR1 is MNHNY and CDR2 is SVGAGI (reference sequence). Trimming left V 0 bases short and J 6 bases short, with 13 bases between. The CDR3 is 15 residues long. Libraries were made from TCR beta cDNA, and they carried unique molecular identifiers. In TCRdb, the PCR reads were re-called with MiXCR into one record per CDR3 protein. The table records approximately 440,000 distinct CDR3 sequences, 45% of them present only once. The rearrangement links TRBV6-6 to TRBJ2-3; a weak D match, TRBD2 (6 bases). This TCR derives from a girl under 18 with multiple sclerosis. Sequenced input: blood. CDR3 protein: CASSYSKTGSDTQYF. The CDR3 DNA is TGTGCCAGCAGTTACTCGAAGACCGGGAGTGATACGCAGTATTTT.